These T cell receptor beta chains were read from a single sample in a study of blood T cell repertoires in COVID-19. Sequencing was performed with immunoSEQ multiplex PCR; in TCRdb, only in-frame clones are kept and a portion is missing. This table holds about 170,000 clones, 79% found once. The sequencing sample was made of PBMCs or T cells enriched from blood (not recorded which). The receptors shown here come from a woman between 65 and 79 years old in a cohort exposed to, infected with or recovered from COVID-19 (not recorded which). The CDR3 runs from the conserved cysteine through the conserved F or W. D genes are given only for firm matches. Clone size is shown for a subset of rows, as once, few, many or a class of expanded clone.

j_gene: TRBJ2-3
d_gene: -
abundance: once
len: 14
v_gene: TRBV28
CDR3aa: CASKAGSSTDTQYF
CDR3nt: TGTGCCAGCAAGGCGGGATCTAGCACAGATACGCAGTATTTT

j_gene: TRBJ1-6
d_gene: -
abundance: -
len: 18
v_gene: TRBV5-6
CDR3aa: CASSPFGRGTFDNSPLHF
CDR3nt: TGTGCCAGCAGCCCCTTTGGGAGGGGAACCTTCGATAATTCACCCCTCCACTTT

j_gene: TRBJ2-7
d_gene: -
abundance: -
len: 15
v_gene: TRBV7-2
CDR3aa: CASSPGGGSSYEQYF
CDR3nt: TGTGCCAGCAGCCCGGGGGGCGGGAGTTCCTACGAGCAGTACTTC

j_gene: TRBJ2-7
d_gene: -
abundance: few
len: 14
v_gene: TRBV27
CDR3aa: CASSPQGRSYEQYF
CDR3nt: TGTGCCAGCAGTCCTCAAGGGAGATCGTACGAGCAGTACTTC

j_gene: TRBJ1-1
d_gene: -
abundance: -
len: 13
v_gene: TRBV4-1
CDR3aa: CASSRRGNTEAFF
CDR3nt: TGCGCCAGCAGTAGACGGGGGAACACTGAAGCTTTCTTT

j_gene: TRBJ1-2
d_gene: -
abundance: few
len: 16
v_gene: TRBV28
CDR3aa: CASSLRSRSSVNGYTF
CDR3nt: TGTGCCAGCAGTCTAAGATCGCGGTCGTCTGTTAATGGCTACACCTTC

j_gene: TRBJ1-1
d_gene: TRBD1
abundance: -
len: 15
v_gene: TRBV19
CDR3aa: CASRSWTGKEGEAFF
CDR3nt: TGTGCCAGCAGATCCTGGACAGGGAAAGAGGGTGAAGCTTTCTTT

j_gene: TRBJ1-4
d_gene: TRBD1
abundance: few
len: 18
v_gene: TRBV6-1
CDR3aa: CASSEGLTGDISDEKLFF
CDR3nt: TGTGCCAGCAGTGAAGGTTTGACAGGGGACATCTCGGATGAAAAACTGTTTTTT

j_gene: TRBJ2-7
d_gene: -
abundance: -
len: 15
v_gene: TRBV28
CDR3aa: CASSSPQEGSGEQYF
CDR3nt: TGTGCCAGCAGTTCCCCCCAGGAGGGGTCGGGCGAGCAGTACTTC

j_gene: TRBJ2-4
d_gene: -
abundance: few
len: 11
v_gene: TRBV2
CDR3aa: CASSDRDIQYF
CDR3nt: TGTGCCAGCAGCGACCGGGACATTCAGTACTTC

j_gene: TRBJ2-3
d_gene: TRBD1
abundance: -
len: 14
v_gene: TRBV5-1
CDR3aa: CASSFRQGEDTQYF
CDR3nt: TGCGCCAGCAGCTTTCGACAGGGGGAAGATACGCAGTATTTT

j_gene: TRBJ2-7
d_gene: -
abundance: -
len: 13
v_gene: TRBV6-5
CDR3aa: CASSLTGRVEQYF
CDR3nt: TGTGCCAGCAGCCTCACAGGTAGGGTCGAGCAGTACTTC

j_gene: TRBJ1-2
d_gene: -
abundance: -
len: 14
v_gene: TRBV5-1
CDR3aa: CASSLGRGDYGYTF
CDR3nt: TGCGCCAGCAGCTTGGGGAGGGGTGACTATGGCTACACCTTC

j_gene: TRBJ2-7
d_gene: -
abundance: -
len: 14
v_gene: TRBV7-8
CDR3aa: CASRGTRSSYEQYF
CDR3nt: TGTGCCAGCAGAGGGACACGAAGCTCCTACGAGCAGTACTTC

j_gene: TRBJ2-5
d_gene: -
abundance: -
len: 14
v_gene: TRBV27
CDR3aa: CASARVGGLETQYF
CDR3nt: TGTGCCAGCGCGAGGGTGGGGGGGCTAGAGACCCAGTACTTC

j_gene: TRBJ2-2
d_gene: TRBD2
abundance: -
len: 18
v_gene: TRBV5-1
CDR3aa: CASSSKPLAGEDTGELFF
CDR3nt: TGCGCCAGCAGCTCAAAGCCGCTAGCGGGAGAGGACACCGGGGAGCTGTTTTTT

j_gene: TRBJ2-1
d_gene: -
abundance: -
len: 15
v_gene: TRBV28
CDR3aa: CASSPETGRRYEQFF
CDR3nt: TGTGCCAGCAGTCCAGAGACAGGGAGGAGGTATGAGCAGTTCTTC

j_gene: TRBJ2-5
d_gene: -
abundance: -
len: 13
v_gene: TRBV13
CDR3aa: CASSFGGGETQYF
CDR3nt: TGTGCCAGCAGCTTCGGTGGGGGGGAGACCCAGTACTTC

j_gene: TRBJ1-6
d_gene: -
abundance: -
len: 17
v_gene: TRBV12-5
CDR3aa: CASGLRIRRAGDSPLHF
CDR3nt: TGTGCTAGTGGTTTGAGGATCAGAAGAGCAGGGGATTCACCCCTCCACTTT

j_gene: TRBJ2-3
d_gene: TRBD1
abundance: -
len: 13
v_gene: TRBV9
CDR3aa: CASSAQGADTQYF
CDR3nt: TGTGCCAGCAGCGCCCAGGGGGCAGATACGCAGTATTTT

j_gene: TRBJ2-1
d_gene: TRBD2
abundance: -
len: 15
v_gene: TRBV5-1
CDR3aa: CASSLSSGSYNEQFF
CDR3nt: TGCGCCAGCAGCTTGTCCAGCGGGAGTTACAATGAGCAGTTCTTC

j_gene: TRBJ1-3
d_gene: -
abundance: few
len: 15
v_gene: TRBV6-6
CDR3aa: CASSWVSRSGNTIYF
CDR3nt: TGTGCCAGCAGTTGGGTCAGCAGGTCTGGAAACACCATATATTTT

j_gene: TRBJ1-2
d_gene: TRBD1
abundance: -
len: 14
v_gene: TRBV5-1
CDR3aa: CASSRTGEGYGYTF
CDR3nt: TGCGCCAGCAGCCGGACAGGGGAGGGCTATGGCTACACCTTC

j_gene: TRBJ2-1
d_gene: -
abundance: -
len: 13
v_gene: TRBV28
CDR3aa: CASRRTEYNEQFF
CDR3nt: TGTGCCAGCCGCCGGACAGAGTACAATGAGCAGTTCTTC

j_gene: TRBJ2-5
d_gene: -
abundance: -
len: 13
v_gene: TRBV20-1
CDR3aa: CSASAGNGETQYF
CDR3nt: TGCAGTGCTAGTGCGGGGAACGGGGAGACCCAGTACTTC

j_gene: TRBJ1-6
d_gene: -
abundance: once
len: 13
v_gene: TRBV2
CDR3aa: CASSISNNSPLHF
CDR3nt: TGTGCCAGCAGCATAAGCAATAATTCACCCCTCCACTTT

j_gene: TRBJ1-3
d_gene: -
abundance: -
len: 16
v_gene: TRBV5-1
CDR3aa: CASSFNPGSSGNTIYF
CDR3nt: TGCGCCAGCAGCTTTAACCCAGGCTCATCTGGAAACACCATATATTTT

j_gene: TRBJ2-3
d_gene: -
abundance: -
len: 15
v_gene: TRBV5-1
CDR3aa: CASSLGRTSTDTQYF
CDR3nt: TGCGCCAGCAGCTTGGGGCGGACTAGCACAGATACGCAGTATTTT

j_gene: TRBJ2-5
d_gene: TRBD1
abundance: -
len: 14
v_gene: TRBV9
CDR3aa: CASSGGTGQETQYF
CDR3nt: TGTGCCAGCAGCGGGGGGACAGGGCAAGAGACCCAGTACTTC

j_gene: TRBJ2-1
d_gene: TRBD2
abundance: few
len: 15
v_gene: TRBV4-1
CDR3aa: CASSQETSGWGEQFF
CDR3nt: TGCGCCAGCAGCCAAGAGACTAGCGGGTGGGGTGAGCAGTTCTTC

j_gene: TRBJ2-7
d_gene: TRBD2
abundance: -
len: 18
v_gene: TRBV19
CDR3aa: CASSIAPPLAGVSREQYF
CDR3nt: TGTGCCAGTAGTATAGCCCCCCCCCTAGCGGGAGTGTCTCGGGAGCAGTACTTC

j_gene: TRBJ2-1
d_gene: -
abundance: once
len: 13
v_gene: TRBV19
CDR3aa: CASSIRLGDAQFF
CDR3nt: TGTGCCAGTAGTATCAGGCTAGGGGATGCTCAGTTCTTC

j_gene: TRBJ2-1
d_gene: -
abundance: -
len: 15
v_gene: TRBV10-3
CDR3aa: CAIRERQGGYNEQFF
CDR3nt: TGTGCCATCAGAGAAAGACAGGGAGGATACAATGAGCAGTTCTTC

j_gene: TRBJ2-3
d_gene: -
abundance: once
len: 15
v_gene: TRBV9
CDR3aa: CASSGIGVGTDTQYF
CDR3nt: TGTGCCAGCAGCGGTATCGGGGTCGGCACAGATACGCAGTATTTT

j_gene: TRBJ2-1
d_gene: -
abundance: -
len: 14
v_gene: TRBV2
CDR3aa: CASNDPGTYNEQFF
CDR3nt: TGTGCCAGCAACGACCCCGGGACCTACAATGAGCAGTTCTTC

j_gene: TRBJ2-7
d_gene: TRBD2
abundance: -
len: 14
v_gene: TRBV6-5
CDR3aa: CASSLAGVGYEQYF
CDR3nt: TGTGCCAGCTCTTTAGCGGGAGTTGGTTACGAGCAGTACTTC

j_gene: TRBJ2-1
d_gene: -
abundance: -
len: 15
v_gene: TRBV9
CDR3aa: CASSAEGALYNEQFF
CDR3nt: TGTGCCAGCAGCGCGGAGGGGGCCCTCTACAATGAGCAGTTCTTC

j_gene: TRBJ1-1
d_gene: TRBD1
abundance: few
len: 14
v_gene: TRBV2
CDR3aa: CASRPNRGRIEAFF
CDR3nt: TGTGCCAGCAGACCTAACAGGGGGCGCATTGAAGCTTTCTTT

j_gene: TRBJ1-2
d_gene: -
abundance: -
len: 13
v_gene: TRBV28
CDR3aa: CASAENPHYGYTF
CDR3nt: TGTGCCAGCGCGGAGAACCCTCACTATGGCTACACCTTC

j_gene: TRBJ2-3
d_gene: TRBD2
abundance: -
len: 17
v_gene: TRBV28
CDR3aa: CASRSAGGPRARDTQYF
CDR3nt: TGTGCCAGCAGATCCGCGGGAGGGCCCCGGGCAAGGGATACGCAGTATTTT

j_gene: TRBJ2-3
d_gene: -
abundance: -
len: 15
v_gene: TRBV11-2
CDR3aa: CASSLVRGSTDTQYF
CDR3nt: TGTGCCAGCAGCTTAGTCCGGGGGAGCACAGATACGCAGTATTTT

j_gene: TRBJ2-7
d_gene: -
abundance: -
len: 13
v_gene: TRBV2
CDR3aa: CASSAAAPDEQYF
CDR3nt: TGTGCCAGCAGTGCAGCAGCTCCGGACGAGCAGTACTTC

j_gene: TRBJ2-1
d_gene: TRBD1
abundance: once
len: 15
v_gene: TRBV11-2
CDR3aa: CASSRTGSFMHERFF
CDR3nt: TGTGCCAGCAGCCGGACAGGGTCCTTTATGCATGAGCGGTTCTTC

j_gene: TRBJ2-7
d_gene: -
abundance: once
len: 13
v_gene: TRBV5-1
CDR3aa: CASSRPGGIEQYF
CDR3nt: TGCGCCAGCAGCCGGCCCGGAGGGATCGAGCAGTACTTC

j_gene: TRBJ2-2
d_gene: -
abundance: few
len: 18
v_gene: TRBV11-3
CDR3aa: CASSLNLWTSKNTGELFF
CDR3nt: -

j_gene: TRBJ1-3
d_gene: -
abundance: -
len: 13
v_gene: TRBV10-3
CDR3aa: CAISDYSGNTIYF
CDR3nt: TGTGCCATCAGTGACTACAGCGGAAACACCATATATTTT

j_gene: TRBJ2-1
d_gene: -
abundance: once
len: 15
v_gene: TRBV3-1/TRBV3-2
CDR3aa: CASSPTGLQYNEQFF
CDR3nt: TGTGCCAGCAGCCCCACGGGACTTCAATACAATGAGCAGTTCTTC